This TCR beta chain was recovered during a study of blood T cell repertoires in COVID-19. Adults between about 18 and 95 years of age took part from 24 US areas. CDR3 length: 13 residues. After removal of 5 bases from V and 9 bases from J, the junction contained 7 bases not matched to a gene. Germline loops: CDR1 SEHNR, CDR2 FQNEAQ (reference sequence). Here immunoSEQ multiplex PCR was the method, and the copy in TCRdb shows in-frame clones only, minus some. Found here are around 140,000 clones, roughly three quarters of them singletons; the top ten hold over 5%. This sequence was found in a woman in her fifties or sixties who had recovered from COVID-19. The sequenced sample consisted of PBMCs or T cells enriched from blood (not recorded which). This sequence joins TRBV7-9 and TRBJ2-1; the match to TRBD2 covers 7 bases. The CDR3 sequence: CASSLDWEGEQFF. The CDR3, as DNA: TGTGCCAGCAGCCTTGACTGGGAGGGTGAGCAGTTCTTC.